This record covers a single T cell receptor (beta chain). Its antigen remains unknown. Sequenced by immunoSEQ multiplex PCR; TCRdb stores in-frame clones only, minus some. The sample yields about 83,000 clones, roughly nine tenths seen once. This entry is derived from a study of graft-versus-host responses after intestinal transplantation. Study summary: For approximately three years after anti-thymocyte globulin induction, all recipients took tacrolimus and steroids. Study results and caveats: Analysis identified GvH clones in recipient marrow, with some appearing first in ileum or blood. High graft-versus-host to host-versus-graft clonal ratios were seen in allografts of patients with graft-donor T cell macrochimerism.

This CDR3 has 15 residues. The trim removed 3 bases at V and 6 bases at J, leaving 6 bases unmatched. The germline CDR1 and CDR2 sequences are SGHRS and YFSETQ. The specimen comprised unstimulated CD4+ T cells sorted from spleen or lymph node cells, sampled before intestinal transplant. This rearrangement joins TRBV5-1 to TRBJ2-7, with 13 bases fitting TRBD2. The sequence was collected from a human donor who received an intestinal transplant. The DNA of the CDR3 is TGCGCCAGCAGCTCCGGACTAGCGGGAGTTCTCGAGCAGTACTTC. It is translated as CASSSGLAGVLEQYF. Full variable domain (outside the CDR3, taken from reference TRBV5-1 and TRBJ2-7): KAGVTQTPRYLIKTRGQQVTLSCSPISGHRSVSWYQQTPGQGLQFLFEYFSETQRNKGNFPGRFSGRQFSNSRSEMNVSTLELGDSALYLCASSSGLAGVLEQYFGPGTRLTVT.